The 9 T cell receptor beta chains below were found in one sample sequenced in a study of T-cell reconstitution after alpha-beta-depleted transplantation in children. Preparation of the TCRbeta library was carried out with unique molecular identifiers. One entry per CDR3 protein results from TCRdb running MiXCR on the PCR reads. The repertoire holds hundreds of thousands of distinct CDR3 sequences, with approximately 11% as singletons. The material sequenced was PBMCs, taken before TCRalphabeta/CD19-depleted stem cell transplant. These receptors were taken from a child younger than two with acute myeloid leukemia, due to receive a stem cell transplant.

This clonotype has at least ten counts. The genes are TRBV20-1 and TRBJ1-1; no reliable D call. Looked up from germline, CDR1 is DFQATT and CDR2 is SNEGSKA (reference sequence). V was pared by 6 bases and J by 1 base, with 6 bases between. CDR3 length equals 11 residues. In nucleotides, the CDR3 is TGCAGTGCCGTAGCGAACACTGAAGCTTTCTTT. Translating it yields CSAVANTEAFF.

The V and J genes are TRBV5-6 and TRBJ2-2; 10 bases are a match to TRBD2. With V trimmed by 2 bases and J by 9 bases, 10 bases remained unmatched. The CDR3 covers 16 residues. The germline V gene has CDR1 SGHDT and CDR2 YYEEEE. CDR3 loop: CASSFEASGSLWELFF. The CDR3 nucleotides are TGTGCCAGCAGCTTTGAGGCTAGCGGGAGTTTGTGGGAGCTGTTTTTT.

Of note for this clonotype: A much larger clone differs by one base, so this may be a read error. The chain has TRBV20-1 and TRBJ2-7; 11 nucleotides align to TRBD2. The CDR3 contains 13 residues. The germline CDR1 and CDR2 sequences are DFQATT and SNEGSKA (reference sequence). The CDR3 here is CSARGTSGYEQHF. In nucleotides, the CDR3 is TGCAGTGCTAGAGGGACTAGCGGGTACGAGCAGCACTTC.

This clonotype showed up many times. The chain couples TRBV10-3 to TRBJ1-4, with no clear D. CDR1 and CDR2 from the germline V gene are ENHRY and SYGVKD. V was shortened by 6 bases and J by 0 bases, with 11 bases between the two germline ends. The CDR3 totals 15 residues. CDR3 coding DNA: TGTGCCATCAGCGCTACGACGTCAACTAATGAAAAACTGTTTTTT. Its protein is CAISATTSTNEKLFF.

In its sample, this clonotype was seen many times. V usage is TRBV2 and J usage is TRBJ1-2; 9 nucleotides line up with TRBD1. Per germline, CDR1 SNHLY and CDR2 FYNNEI. This CDR3 has 14 amino acids. Trimming cost V 8 bases and J 8 bases; bases outside gene matches: 12. CDR3 region: CASGPGDRVNGYTF. Written as DNA, the CDR3 is TGTGCCAGCGGTCCGGGGGACAGGGTAAACGGCTACACCTTC.

This clonotype was seen only a few times. V and J are TRBV25-1 and TRBJ1-1, with 7 nucleotides matching TRBD1. The CDR3 covers 13 residues. Germline CDR1 reads MGHDK; CDR2 reads SYGVNS. The J segment lost 7 bases and the V segment lost 6 bases, leaving 8 bases of the junction unmatched. CDR3 sequence: CASSPGGWIEAFF. The CDR3 region has the DNA TGTGCCAGCAGCCCAGGGGGATGGATTGAAGCTTTCTTT.

The J gene is TRBJ1-1, the V gene TRBV7-9; the D gene is possibly TRBD1 (5 bases). This CDR3 region has 13 residues. The V and J ends lost 1 base and 5 bases respectively, with 8 bases between them. Germline-derived CDR1 and CDR2 are SEHNR and FQNEAQ (reference sequence). This chain's CDR3 is CASSLGEGTEAFF. CDR3 DNA sequence: TGTGCCAGCAGCTTAGGGGAGGGGACTGAAGCTTTCTTT.

This clonotype was picked up a small number of times. The J gene is TRBJ2-4, the V gene TRBV5-4; D is unclear. CDR3 length: 16 amino acids. Trimming stripped 2 bases from V and 0 bases from J, with 12 bases between. CDR1 SGHNT and CDR2 YYREEE come from the germline V gene (reference sequence). CDR3 sequence (DNA): TGTGCCAGCAGCTTAGGCCCACTGTTAGCCAAAAACATTCAGTACTTC. This encodes CASSLGPLLAKNIQYF.

This clonotype was counted many times. The chain uses TRBV12-3 or TRBV12-4 and TRBJ1-1; unclear D gene. This CDR3 region has 12 residues. V lost 4 bases and J 5 bases, leaving 8 bases between the germline ends. CDR3 DNA: TGTGCCAGCAGTTCCCTTAGGACTGAAGCTTTCTTT. This codes for CASSSLRTEAFF.